The source of this T cell receptor beta chain is a study of tumor-infiltrating lymphocytes in primary liver carcinoma. Regarding this clonotype: Antigen: not known. The junction and the germline gene differ at one end; a read error may be behind it.

General study findings and limits: Only about 7.5-24% of top clones were detected in all five tumor regions.

The germline V gene encodes CDR1 MNHEY and CDR2 SVGEGT. This CDR3 has 15 amino acids. Co-extracting RNA and DNA was done with roughly 17-34 mg of unsorted bulk tissue as input. Sampling of every tumor involved five separate regions. These included the tumor centre. With a constant-region primer, TCR beta cDNA was made from 500 ng of total RNA. Each TCR beta library was derived from three nested multiplex PCR rounds that employed slightly modified ARM-PCR. Forward primers for TRBV1-TRBV30 and a C-beta reverse primer served the first two PCR rounds, at roughly 10 cycles each. MiXCR was run by TCRdb on the multiplex PCR reads, yielding one entry per CDR3 protein. The sample contains some 110,000 distinct CDR3 sequences, around 84% of which appear only once.

Sequenced input: liver tumor tissue from sampling region 3. Subset noted: tumor region T3, left-lateral pole. The receptor was derived from a man aged 35-49 years with primary liver carcinoma and hepatitis B virus infection. The V and J genes are TRBV6-2 or TRBV6-3 and TRBJ2-5; D may be TRBD2 (6 bases). As DNA, the CDR3 is TGCGCCAGCAGTCCCGACCGAGCGGGCCAAGAGACCCAGTACTTC. The encoded protein is CASSPDRAGQETQYF.